The clone carrying this T cell receptor (beta chain) was detected a few times. Antigen unknown. There are 21 residues in the CDR3. Germline CDR1 reads SGHRS; CDR2 reads YFSETQ. Trimming at V came to 3 bases and at J to 0 bases, leaving 16 bases not matched to a gene. From the RT-PCR reads, TCRdb called clonotypes with MiXCR, one entry per CDR3 protein. The table lists around 570,000 distinct CDR3 sequences, 6% to 9% of them singletons. This sample was included in a study of response to subunit inactivated influenza vaccine. Study-wide findings and caveats: Researchers suggested that each seasonal influenza vaccination recruits few new T cells.

The chain uses TRBV5-1 and TRBJ2-1; 12 bases are a match to TRBD2. The TCR sequence derives from a man between 50 and 75 years old who received an inactivated influenza vaccine. The sample consisted of PBMCs from blood, taken roughly 24 months after vaccination. As DNA, the CDR3 is TGCGCCAGCAGCTACCCCTCGGGACTAGCGGGCCCTAAAAGCTCCTACAATGAGCAGTTCTTC. As protein: CASSYPSGLAGPKSSYNEQFF. The variable domain in full, completed from reference TRBV5-1 and TRBJ2-1, reads KAGVTQTPRYLIKTRGQQVTLSCSPISGHRSVSWYQQTPGQGLQFLFEYFSETQRNKGNFPGRFSGRQFSNSRSEMNVSTLELGDSALYLCASSYPSGLAGPKSSYNEQFFGPGTRLTVL.